This T cell receptor beta chain is from a study of blood T cell repertoires in COVID-19. Study at large: There were acute and convalescent COVID-19 samples, and they came from the United States, Italy and Spain. PBMCs, B-cell-depleted T cells, or T cells were the source of the cDNA or gDNA that made up the material.

CDR1 WSHSY and CDR2 SAAADI come from the germline V gene. With V trimmed by 6 bases and J by 0 bases, 7 bases remained unmatched. The CDR3 consists of 16 residues. This clone was seen a single time. Original processing methods: It was from reference gene primer amplification that nucleated cell counts were estimated. Produced via immunoSEQ multiplex PCR; TCRdb's table is partial and in-frame only. V, J and clone size were drawn from that table, and D and trimming were deduced from the DNA. Among about 14,000 clones listed, more than 75% were seen once. The receptor was isolated from a human donor in a cohort sampled during active COVID-19. The J gene is TRBJ2-1, the V gene TRBV10-2; TRBD1 agrees at 8 bases. Sequences were obtained from peripheral blood. CDR3 region: CASRTRQGPSYNEQFF. The CDR3, as DNA: TGCGCCAGCAGGACCCGACAGGGGCCCTCCTACAATGAGCAGTTCTTC.